Listed below are T cell receptor beta chains from one sample, sequenced in a study of blood T cell repertoires in COVID-19. Measured with immunoSEQ multiplex PCR; TCRdb has only the in-frame clones, and not every one. Here the sample spans 240,000 or so clones, about 89% being singletons. Material: PBMCs or T cells enriched from blood (not recorded which). The receptors originated from a man in his forties who had recovered from COVID-19. Each CDR3 is given with its conserved first and last residue. Each record gives: J gene, D gene, V gene, CDR3 protein, CDR3 DNA. The D gene is left open where the match is weak.

TRBJ2-7	TRBD2	TRBV11-2	CASKEEAGVGEQYF	TGTGCCAGCAAAGAGGAAGCGGGGGTTGGCGAGCAGTACTTC
TRBJ1-2	.	TRBV3-1/TRBV3-2	CASSQGGVYGYTF	TGTGCCAGCAGCCAAGGGGGGGTCTATGGCTACACCTTC
TRBJ1-2	TRBD1	TRBV12-5	CASGPGTGGNNYGYTF	TGTGCTAGTGGTCCCGGGACAGGGGGAAACAACTATGGCTACACCTTC
TRBJ1-4	.	TRBV6-1	CASSEARGPEKLFF	TGTGCCAGCAGTGAGGCCAGGGGCCCTGAAAAACTGTTTTTT
TRBJ2-2	TRBD2	TRBV6-2/TRBV6-3	CASSYSGLAGGTGELFF	TGTGCCAGCAGTTACTCGGGACTAGCGGGAGGCACCGGGGAGCTGTTTTTT
TRBJ2-7	.	TRBV12-3/TRBV12-4	CASRSQGYEQYF	TGTGCCAGCAGGAGCCAGGGGTACGAGCAGTACTTC
TRBJ2-7	TRBD2	TRBV7-2	CASSSTIAGGTYEQYF	TGTGCCAGCAGCTCCACGATCGCGGGAGGCACTTACGAGCAGTACTTC
TRBJ2-3	TRBD2	TRBV5-1	CASSFGPSGGPTDTQYF	TGCGCCAGCAGCTTCGGACCTAGCGGGGGGCCCACAGATACGCAGTATTTT
TRBJ2-7	TRBD1	TRBV11-2	CASRFGQGAYEQYF	TGTGCCAGCAGGTTTGGTCAGGGGGCCTACGAGCAGTACTTC
TRBJ2-7	TRBD2	TRBV7-3	CASSLSGGISYEQYF	TGTGCCAGCAGCTTAAGCGGGGGGATTTCCTACGAGCAGTACTTC